The rows below give T cell receptor beta chains drawn from one sample of a study of shared clonotypes between healthy human individuals. Measured with immunoSEQ multiplex PCR; TCRdb has only the in-frame clones, and not every one. Among approximately 740,000 clones listed, 90% to 95% were seen once. Input material: naive CD8+ T cells sorted from blood. These receptors all come from a man younger than 45 in good health. Each CDR3 is given with its conserved first and last residue. A D gene is named only where the DNA matches it firmly. Clone size is stated in some rows and not others, as once, few, many or a class when expanded.

j_call: TRBJ2-3
v_call: TRBV9
d_call: TRBD2
clone_size: -
cdr3_aa: CASSVSLAGGGGSTDTQYF
cdr3_nt: TGTGCCAGCAGCGTTTCTCTAGCGGGAGGAGGGGGTAGCACAGATACGCAGTATTTT

j_call: TRBJ2-3
v_call: TRBV4-3
d_call: -
clone_size: once
cdr3_aa: CASSHQTGLITDTQYF
cdr3_nt: TGCGCCAGCAGCCATCAAACAGGGCTTATCACAGATACGCAGTATTTT

j_call: TRBJ1-3
v_call: TRBV6-5
d_call: -
clone_size: -
cdr3_aa: CASSPVESSGNTIYF
cdr3_nt: TGTGCCAGCAGCCCAGTAGAGAGCTCTGGAAACACCATATATTTT

j_call: TRBJ2-1
v_call: TRBV7-9
d_call: -
clone_size: -
cdr3_aa: CASSSPTSPRHNEQFF
cdr3_nt: TGTGCCAGCAGCTCACCGACTAGTCCCCGACACAATGAGCAGTTCTTC

j_call: TRBJ2-7
v_call: TRBV2
d_call: TRBD2
clone_size: -
cdr3_aa: CASRQGTSDFEQYF
cdr3_nt: TGTGCCAGCAGACAAGGGACTAGCGACTTCGAGCAGTACTTC

j_call: TRBJ2-2
v_call: TRBV5-6
d_call: -
clone_size: -
cdr3_aa: CASSLGILRGDGTGELFF
cdr3_nt: TGTGCCAGCAGCTTGGGTATCCTCAGGGGGGACGGGACCGGGGAGCTGTTTTTT

j_call: TRBJ2-7
v_call: TRBV6-6
d_call: TRBD2
clone_size: -
cdr3_aa: CASSSISGIYEQYF
cdr3_nt: TGTGCCAGCAGTTCTATCAGCGGGATCTACGAGCAGTACTTC

j_call: TRBJ1-1
v_call: TRBV6-5
d_call: -
clone_size: -
cdr3_aa: CASSYGGAEYTEAFF
cdr3_nt: TGTGCCAGCAGTTACGGGGGGGCGGAATACACTGAAGCTTTCTTT

j_call: TRBJ1-5
v_call: TRBV28
d_call: -
clone_size: -
cdr3_aa: CASTGRMNQPQHF
cdr3_nt: TGTGCCAGCACCGGCAGAATGAATCAGCCCCAGCATTTT

j_call: TRBJ2-7
v_call: TRBV19
d_call: TRBD2
clone_size: -
cdr3_aa: CASSAGLAGDLLSDEQYF
cdr3_nt: TGTGCCAGTAGTGCGGGACTAGCGGGAGATTTACTTTCCGACGAGCAGTACTTC

j_call: TRBJ1-5
v_call: TRBV6-5
d_call: TRBD1
clone_size: -
cdr3_aa: CASSYGTGGPQHF
cdr3_nt: TGTGCCAGCAGTTACGGGACAGGAGGGCCCCAGCATTTT

j_call: TRBJ1-5
v_call: TRBV7-3
d_call: -
clone_size: -
cdr3_aa: CASSLSPGKGGNQPQHF
cdr3_nt: TGTGCCAGCAGCTTATCTCCAGGGAAAGGGGGCAATCAGCCCCAGCATTTT

j_call: TRBJ2-1
v_call: TRBV4-1
d_call: TRBD1
clone_size: -
cdr3_aa: CASSPGTGGYNEQFF
cdr3_nt: TGCGCCAGCAGCCCCGGCACAGGGGGCTACAATGAGCAGTTCTTC

j_call: TRBJ2-1
v_call: TRBV21-1
d_call: -
clone_size: -
cdr3_aa: CASSSPRGYLYNEQFF
cdr3_nt: TGTGCCAGCAGCAGCCCGCGGGGATACCTCTACAATGAGCAGTTCTTC

j_call: TRBJ2-7
v_call: TRBV27
d_call: -
clone_size: once
cdr3_aa: CATAGQPYSEQYF
cdr3_nt: TGTGCCACCGCGGGACAGCCATATTCCGAGCAGTACTTC

j_call: TRBJ2-7
v_call: TRBV4-1
d_call: -
clone_size: -
cdr3_aa: CASSQAGLMGYEQYF
cdr3_nt: TGCGCCAGCAGCCAAGCAGGACTGATGGGCTACGAGCAGTACTTC

j_call: TRBJ2-7
v_call: TRBV29-1
d_call: TRBD2
clone_size: once
cdr3_aa: CSVELAGRGSEQYF
cdr3_nt: TGCAGCGTTGAACTAGCGGGAAGGGGTTCCGAGCAGTACTTC

j_call: TRBJ2-5
v_call: TRBV11-3
d_call: TRBD1
clone_size: -
cdr3_aa: CASSPTGTGSDETQYF
cdr3_nt: TGTGCCAGCAGCCCGACCGGGACAGGGTCGGATGAGACCCAGTACTTC

j_call: TRBJ2-2
v_call: TRBV28
d_call: -
clone_size: -
cdr3_aa: CASSLWGDIGDTGELFF
cdr3_nt: TGTGCCAGCAGTTTATGGGGTGACATAGGCGACACCGGGGAGCTGTTTTTT

j_call: TRBJ2-7
v_call: TRBV30
d_call: -
clone_size: -
cdr3_aa: CACKGSSYEQYF
cdr3_nt: TGTGCCTGCAAGGGGAGCTCCTACGAGCAGTACTTC

j_call: TRBJ2-7
v_call: TRBV13
d_call: -
clone_size: -
cdr3_aa: CASSPGTDEQYF
cdr3_nt: TGTGCCAGCAGCCCAGGTACCGACGAGCAGTACTTC

j_call: TRBJ1-5
v_call: TRBV5-7
d_call: -
clone_size: -
cdr3_aa: CASSLAGHSNQPQHF
cdr3_nt: TGTGCCAGCAGCTTGGCAGGGCATAGCAATCAGCCCCAGCATTTT

j_call: TRBJ1-3
v_call: TRBV4-3
d_call: -
clone_size: -
cdr3_aa: CASSQDATPSGNTIYF
cdr3_nt: TGCGCCAGCAGCCAAGATGCAACCCCTTCTGGAAACACCATATATTTT

j_call: TRBJ2-7
v_call: TRBV29-1
d_call: -
clone_size: few
cdr3_aa: CSVGVNEQYF
cdr3_nt: TGCAGCGTTGGGGTGAACGAGCAGTACTTC

j_call: TRBJ2-5
v_call: TRBV5-4
d_call: TRBD2
clone_size: once
cdr3_aa: CASSLISGRAVETQYF
cdr3_nt: TGTGCCAGCAGCTTAATTAGCGGGAGGGCCGTTGAGACCCAGTACTTC

j_call: TRBJ1-2
v_call: TRBV28
d_call: TRBD1
clone_size: -
cdr3_aa: CASSVPGQGYGYTF
cdr3_nt: TGTGCCAGCAGTGTTCCGGGACAGGGTTATGGCTACACCTTC

j_call: TRBJ2-1
v_call: TRBV11-3
d_call: -
clone_size: once
cdr3_aa: CASSLAYNEQFF
cdr3_nt: TGTGCCAGCAGCTTAGCTTACAATGAGCAGTTCTTC

j_call: TRBJ2-1
v_call: TRBV9
d_call: -
clone_size: -
cdr3_aa: CASSVDPPAEQFF
cdr3_nt: TGTGCCAGCAGCGTAGATCCACCCGCCGAGCAGTTCTTC

j_call: TRBJ2-7
v_call: TRBV4-1
d_call: -
clone_size: -
cdr3_aa: CASSQDEGMEYEQYF
cdr3_nt: TGCGCCAGCAGCCAAGATGAAGGGATGGAATACGAGCAGTACTTC

j_call: TRBJ1-1
v_call: TRBV4-3
d_call: TRBD1
clone_size: -
cdr3_aa: CASSQVGDRAEAFF
cdr3_nt: TGCGCCAGCAGCCAAGTAGGGGACAGGGCTGAAGCTTTCTTT

j_call: TRBJ1-2
v_call: TRBV5-6
d_call: -
clone_size: once
cdr3_aa: CASSSTARGGVVVYGYTF
cdr3_nt: TGTGCCAGCAGCTCGACCGCAAGGGGTGGTGTAGTGGTCTATGGCTACACCTTC

j_call: TRBJ2-2
v_call: TRBV5-6
d_call: -
clone_size: -
cdr3_aa: CASSGTGELFF
cdr3_nt: TGTGCCAGCAGCGGCACCGGGGAGCTGTTTTTT

j_call: TRBJ1-2
v_call: TRBV7-9
d_call: -
clone_size: -
cdr3_aa: CASSLSENYGYTF
cdr3_nt: TGTGCCAGCAGCTTGTCAGAGAACTATGGCTACACCTTC

j_call: TRBJ2-5
v_call: TRBV7-3
d_call: TRBD1
clone_size: -
cdr3_aa: CASSEDYNRGLQTQYF
cdr3_nt: TGTGCCAGCAGCGAAGATTACAACAGGGGTCTCCAGACCCAGTACTTC

j_call: TRBJ2-7
v_call: TRBV13
d_call: -
clone_size: -
cdr3_aa: CASSGNTRGEQYF
cdr3_nt: TGTGCCAGCTCCGGAAATACACGAGGGGAGCAGTACTTC

j_call: TRBJ2-5
v_call: TRBV2
d_call: -
clone_size: -
cdr3_aa: CASSEGLLGALGETQYF
cdr3_nt: TGTGCCAGCAGTGAAGGACTTTTGGGGGCGTTGGGTGAGACCCAGTACTTC

j_call: TRBJ2-7
v_call: TRBV19
d_call: -
clone_size: -
cdr3_aa: CASSIGRTGPYEQYF
cdr3_nt: TGTGCCAGTAGTATCGGAAGAACAGGGCCCTACGAGCAGTACTTC

j_call: TRBJ2-3
v_call: TRBV27
d_call: -
clone_size: -
cdr3_aa: CASGLTDTQYF
cdr3_nt: TGTGCCAGCGGACTCACAGATACGCAGTATTTT

j_call: TRBJ2-3
v_call: TRBV7-9
d_call: -
clone_size: -
cdr3_aa: CASSPNSGPADTQYF
cdr3_nt: TGTGCCAGCAGCCCCAATTCGGGACCAGCAGATACGCAGTATTTT

j_call: TRBJ1-1
v_call: TRBV2
d_call: TRBD1
clone_size: -
cdr3_aa: CASRTGGMNTEAFF
cdr3_nt: TGTGCCAGCAGGACAGGGGGAATGAACACTGAAGCTTTCTTT

j_call: TRBJ2-2
v_call: TRBV19
d_call: -
clone_size: -
cdr3_aa: CASSITVRGGELFF
cdr3_nt: TGTGCCAGTAGTATCACGGTCCGGGGCGGGGAGCTGTTTTTT

j_call: TRBJ1-2
v_call: TRBV10-3
d_call: TRBD1
clone_size: -
cdr3_aa: CAIRDRGREYGYTF
cdr3_nt: TGTGCCATCAGGGACAGGGGGCGGGAGTATGGCTACACCTTC

j_call: TRBJ2-7
v_call: TRBV27
d_call: TRBD1
clone_size: -
cdr3_aa: CASSTGTGNYEQYF
cdr3_nt: TGTGCCAGCAGTACCGGGACAGGGAACTACGAGCAGTACTTC

j_call: TRBJ2-1
v_call: TRBV6-4
d_call: -
clone_size: once
cdr3_aa: CASSDSRGGPYNEQFF
cdr3_nt: TGTGCCAGCAGTGACTCGAGGGGGGGTCCATACAATGAGCAGTTCTTC

j_call: TRBJ2-5
v_call: TRBV7-9
d_call: -
clone_size: -
cdr3_aa: CASSADLMGETQYF
cdr3_nt: TGTGCCAGCAGCGCGGACCTTATGGGAGAGACCCAGTACTTC

j_call: TRBJ1-4
v_call: TRBV4-1
d_call: -
clone_size: -
cdr3_aa: CASSPAGQRPNEKLFF
cdr3_nt: TGCGCCAGCAGCCCAGCCGGACAGCGCCCTAATGAAAAACTGTTTTTT

j_call: TRBJ1-2
v_call: TRBV27
d_call: TRBD1
clone_size: -
cdr3_aa: CASSTQTGVNYGYTF
cdr3_nt: TGTGCCAGCAGTACGCAGACAGGGGTTAACTATGGCTACACCTTC

j_call: TRBJ1-2
v_call: TRBV19
d_call: -
clone_size: -
cdr3_aa: CASSIRMAANGYTF
cdr3_nt: TGTGCCAGTAGTATAAGGATGGCAGCGAATGGCTACACCTTC

j_call: TRBJ2-1
v_call: TRBV7-2
d_call: TRBD2
clone_size: once
cdr3_aa: CASSWASGIGRDEQFF
cdr3_nt: TGTGCCAGCAGCTGGGCTAGCGGGATCGGTCGCGATGAGCAGTTCTTC

j_call: TRBJ2-1
v_call: TRBV5-1
d_call: TRBD2
clone_size: -
cdr3_aa: CASSLEGGLAGVDEQFF
cdr3_nt: TGCGCCAGCAGCTTGGAGGGCGGACTAGCGGGAGTGGATGAGCAGTTCTTC

j_call: TRBJ2-1
v_call: TRBV27
d_call: -
clone_size: -
cdr3_aa: CASSVRDTFNEQFF
cdr3_nt: TGTGCCAGCAGCGTACGGGATACCTTCAATGAGCAGTTCTTC

j_call: TRBJ2-3
v_call: TRBV15
d_call: TRBD2
clone_size: -
cdr3_aa: CATRGERDWGTDTQYF
cdr3_nt: TGTGCCACCAGAGGGGAGCGGGACTGGGGCACAGATACGCAGTATTTT

j_call: TRBJ2-1
v_call: TRBV5-1
d_call: TRBD1
clone_size: -
cdr3_aa: CASSLGDRGLSYNEQFF
cdr3_nt: TGCGCCAGCAGCTTGGGGGACAGGGGGCTCTCCTACAATGAGCAGTTCTTC

j_call: TRBJ2-1
v_call: TRBV6-5
d_call: TRBD2
clone_size: once
cdr3_aa: CASSLIAGGVGHEQFF
cdr3_nt: TGTGCCAGCAGTTTGATAGCGGGAGGGGTGGGGCATGAGCAGTTCTTC

j_call: TRBJ1-4
v_call: TRBV2
d_call: TRBD1
clone_size: -
cdr3_aa: CASSESRGLVSEKLFF
cdr3_nt: TGTGCCAGCAGTGAGAGCAGGGGGCTAGTTAGTGAAAAACTGTTTTTT

j_call: TRBJ1-5
v_call: TRBV15
d_call: TRBD1
clone_size: once
cdr3_aa: CATGTGGVSQPQHF
cdr3_nt: TGTGCCACCGGGACAGGGGGGGTTAGTCAGCCCCAGCATTTT